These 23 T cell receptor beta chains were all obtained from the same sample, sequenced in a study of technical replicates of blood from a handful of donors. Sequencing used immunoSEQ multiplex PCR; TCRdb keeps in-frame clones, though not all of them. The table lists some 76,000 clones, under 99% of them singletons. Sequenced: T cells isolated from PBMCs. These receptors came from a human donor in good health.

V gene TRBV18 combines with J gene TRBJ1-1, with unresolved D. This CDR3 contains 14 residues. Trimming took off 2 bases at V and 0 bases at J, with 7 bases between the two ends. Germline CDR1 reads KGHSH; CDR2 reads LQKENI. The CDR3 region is CASSPTNMNTEAFF. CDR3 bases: TGTGCCAGCTCACCAACAAACATGAACACTGAAGCTTTCTTT. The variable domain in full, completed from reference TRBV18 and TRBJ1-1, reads NAGVMQNPRHLVRRRGQEARLRCSPMKGHSHVYWYRQLPEEGLKFMVYLQKENIIDESGMPKERFSAEFPKEGPSILRIQQVVRGDSAAYFCASSPTNMNTEAFFGQGTRLTVV.

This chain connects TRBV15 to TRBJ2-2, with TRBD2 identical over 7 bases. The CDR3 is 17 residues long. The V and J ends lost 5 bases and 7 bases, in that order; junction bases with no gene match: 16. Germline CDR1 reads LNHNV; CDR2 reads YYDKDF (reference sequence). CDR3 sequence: CATSDLAAKLWGGELFF. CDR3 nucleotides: TGTGCCACCAGCGATCTAGCGGCCAAATTGTGGGGCGGGGAGCTGTTTTTT.

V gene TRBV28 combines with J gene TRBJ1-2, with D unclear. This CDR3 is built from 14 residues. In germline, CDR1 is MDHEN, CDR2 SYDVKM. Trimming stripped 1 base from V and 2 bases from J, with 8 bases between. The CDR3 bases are TGTGCCAGCAGTTTATTGGGAGACAACTATGGCTACACCTTC. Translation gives CASSLLGDNYGYTF.

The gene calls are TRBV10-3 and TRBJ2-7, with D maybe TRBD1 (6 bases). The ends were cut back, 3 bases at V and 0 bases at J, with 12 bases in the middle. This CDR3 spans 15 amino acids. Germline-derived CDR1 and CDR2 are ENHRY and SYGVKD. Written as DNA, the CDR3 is TGTGCCATCAGTGAAGGGACATCGAGCTCCTACGAGCAGTACTTC. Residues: CAISEGTSSSYEQYF.

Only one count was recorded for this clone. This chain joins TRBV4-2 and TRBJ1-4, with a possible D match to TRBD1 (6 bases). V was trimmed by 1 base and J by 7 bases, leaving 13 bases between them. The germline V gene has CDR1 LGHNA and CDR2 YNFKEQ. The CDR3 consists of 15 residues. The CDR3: CASSQGAGEGEKLFF. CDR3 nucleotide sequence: TGTGCCAGCAGCCAAGGGGCAGGGGAAGGTGAAAAACTGTTTTTT.

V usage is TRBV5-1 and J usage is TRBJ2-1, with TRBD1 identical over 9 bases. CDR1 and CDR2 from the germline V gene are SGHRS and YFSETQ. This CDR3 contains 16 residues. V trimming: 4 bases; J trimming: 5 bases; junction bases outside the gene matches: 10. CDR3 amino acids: CASSLPGQGKDNEQFF. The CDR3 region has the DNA TGCGCCAGCAGCCTACCGGGACAGGGAAAGGACAATGAGCAGTTCTTC.

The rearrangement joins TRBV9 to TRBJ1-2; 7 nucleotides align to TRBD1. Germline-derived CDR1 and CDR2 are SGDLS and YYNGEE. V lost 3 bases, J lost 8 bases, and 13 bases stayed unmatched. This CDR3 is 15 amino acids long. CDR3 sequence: CASSDARQGQDGYTF. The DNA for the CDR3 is TGTGCCAGCAGCGACGCTCGACAGGGTCAGGACGGCTACACCTTC.

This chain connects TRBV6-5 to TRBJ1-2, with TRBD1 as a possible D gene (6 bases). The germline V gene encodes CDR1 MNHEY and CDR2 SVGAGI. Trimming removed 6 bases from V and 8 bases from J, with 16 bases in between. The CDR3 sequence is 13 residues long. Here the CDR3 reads CASRADRLEGYTF. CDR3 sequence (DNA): TGTGCCAGCAGGGCCGACAGGTTGGAGGGCTACACCTTC.

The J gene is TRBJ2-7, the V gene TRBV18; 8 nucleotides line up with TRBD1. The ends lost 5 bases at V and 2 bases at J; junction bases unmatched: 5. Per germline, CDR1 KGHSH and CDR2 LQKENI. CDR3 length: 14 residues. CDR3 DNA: TGTGCCAGCTCAGACTACAGGGGGGCCTACGAGCAGTACTTC. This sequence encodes CASSDYRGAYEQYF.

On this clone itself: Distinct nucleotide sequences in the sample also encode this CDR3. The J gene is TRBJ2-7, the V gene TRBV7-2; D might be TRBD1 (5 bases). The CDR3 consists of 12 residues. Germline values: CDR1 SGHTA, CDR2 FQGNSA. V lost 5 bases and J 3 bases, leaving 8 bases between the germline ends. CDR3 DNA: TGTGCCAGCAGCCAGGACATCTACGAGCAGTACTTC. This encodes CASSQDIYEQYF.

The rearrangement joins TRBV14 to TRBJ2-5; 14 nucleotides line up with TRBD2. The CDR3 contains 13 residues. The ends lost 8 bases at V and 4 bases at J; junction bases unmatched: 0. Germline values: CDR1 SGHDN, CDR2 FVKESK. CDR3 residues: CASGLAGGETQYF. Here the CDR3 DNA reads TGTGCCAGCGGACTAGCGGGAGGAGAGACCCAGTACTTC.

The CDR3: CASSQAVVMNTEAFF. The CDR3 region has the DNA TGCGCCAGCAGCCAGGCGGTTGTCATGAACACTGAAGCTTTCTTT. V and J are TRBV4-1 and TRBJ1-1; D gene uncertain. The V gene lost 3 bases and the J gene lost 0 bases, with 11 bases spanning the gap. This CDR3 comprises 15 residues. Germline V lookup: CDR1 MGHRA, CDR2 YSYEKL.

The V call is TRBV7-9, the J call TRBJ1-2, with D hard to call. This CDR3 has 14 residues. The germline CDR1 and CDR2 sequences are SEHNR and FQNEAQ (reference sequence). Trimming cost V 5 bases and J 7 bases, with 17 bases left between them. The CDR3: CASSETNLTPGYTF. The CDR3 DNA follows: TGTGCCAGCAGCGAAACTAACCTAACCCCTGGCTACACCTTC.

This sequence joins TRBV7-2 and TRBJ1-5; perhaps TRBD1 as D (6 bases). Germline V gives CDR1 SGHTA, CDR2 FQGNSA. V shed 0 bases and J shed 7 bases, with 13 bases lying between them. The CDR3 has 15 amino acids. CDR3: CASSLASGGGQPQHF. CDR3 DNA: TGTGCCAGCAGCTTAGCGTCGGGGGGCGGACAGCCCCAGCATTTT.

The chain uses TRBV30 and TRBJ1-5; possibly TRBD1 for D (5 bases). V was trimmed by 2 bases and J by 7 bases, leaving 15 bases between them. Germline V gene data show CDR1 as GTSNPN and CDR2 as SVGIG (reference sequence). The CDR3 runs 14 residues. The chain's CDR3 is CAWSTWGYGQPQHF. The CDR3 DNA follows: TGTGCCTGGAGTACGTGGGGCTATGGGCAGCCCCAGCATTTT.

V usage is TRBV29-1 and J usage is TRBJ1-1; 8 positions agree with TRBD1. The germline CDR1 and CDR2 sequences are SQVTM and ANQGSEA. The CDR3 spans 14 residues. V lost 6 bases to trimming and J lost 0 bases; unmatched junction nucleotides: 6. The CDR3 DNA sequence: TGCAGCGTCGATCGACAGGGGATGAACACTGAAGCTTTCTTT. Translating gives CSVDRQGMNTEAFF. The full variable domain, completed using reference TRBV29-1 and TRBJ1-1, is SAVISQKPSRDICQRGTSLTIQCQVDSQVTMMFWYRQQPGQSLTLIATANQGSEATYESGFVIDKFPISRPNLTFSTLTVSNMSPEDSSIYLCSVDRQGMNTEAFFGQGTRLTVV.

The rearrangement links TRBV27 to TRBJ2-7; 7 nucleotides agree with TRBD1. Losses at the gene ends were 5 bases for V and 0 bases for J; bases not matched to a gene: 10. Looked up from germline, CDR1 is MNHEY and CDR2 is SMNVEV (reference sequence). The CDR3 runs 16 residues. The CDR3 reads CASSLTGTVSSYEQYF. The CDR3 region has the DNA TGTGCCAGCAGTCTAACCGGGACAGTATCCTCCTACGAGCAGTACTTC.

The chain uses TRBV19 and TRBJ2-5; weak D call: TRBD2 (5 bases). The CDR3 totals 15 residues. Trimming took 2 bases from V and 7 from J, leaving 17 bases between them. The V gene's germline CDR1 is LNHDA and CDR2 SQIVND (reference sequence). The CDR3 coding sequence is TGTGCCAGTAGTATATCCTGGGAGAGGAAGGGGACCCAGTACTTC. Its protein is CASSISWERKGTQYF.

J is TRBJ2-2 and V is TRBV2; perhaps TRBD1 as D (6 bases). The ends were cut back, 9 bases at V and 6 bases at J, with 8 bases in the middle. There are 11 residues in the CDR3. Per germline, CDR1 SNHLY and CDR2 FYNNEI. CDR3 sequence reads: CARDRAGELFF. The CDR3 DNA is TGTGCCAGGGACAGAGCCGGGGAGCTGTTTTTT.

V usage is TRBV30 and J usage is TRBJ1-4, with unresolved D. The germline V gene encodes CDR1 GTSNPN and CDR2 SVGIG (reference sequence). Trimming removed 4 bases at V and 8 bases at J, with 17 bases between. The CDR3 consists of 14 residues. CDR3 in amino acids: CAWTEAGSGEKLFF. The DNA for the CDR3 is TGTGCCTGGACCGAGGCCGGGTCGGGAGAAAAACTGTTTTTT.

The CDR3 reads CSVEIPGFSSYEQYF. CDR3 DNA: TGCAGCGTTGAAATACCGGGATTCAGCTCCTACGAGCAGTACTTC. V is TRBV29-1 and J is TRBJ2-7; the D gene is possibly TRBD2 (5 bases). The V end lost 2 bases, the J end lost 0 bases, and 14 bases lay between the germline ends. CDR1 and CDR2 from the germline V gene are SQVTM and ANQGSEA. This CDR3 comprises 15 residues.

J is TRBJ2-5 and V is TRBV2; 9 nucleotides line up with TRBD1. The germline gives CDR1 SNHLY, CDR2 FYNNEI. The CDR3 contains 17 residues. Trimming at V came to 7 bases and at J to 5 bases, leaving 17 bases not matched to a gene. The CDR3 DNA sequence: TGTGCCAGCAAATTATTGTCCGGGACAGGGCCTCGGGAGACCCAGTACTTC. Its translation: CASKLLSGTGPRETQYF.

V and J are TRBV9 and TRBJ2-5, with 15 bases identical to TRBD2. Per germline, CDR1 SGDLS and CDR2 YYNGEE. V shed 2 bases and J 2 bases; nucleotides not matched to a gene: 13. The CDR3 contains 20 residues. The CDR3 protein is CASSVPLGLAGGPGQETQYF. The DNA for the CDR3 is TGTGCCAGCAGCGTTCCCCTCGGACTAGCGGGAGGGCCGGGGCAAGAGACCCAGTACTTC.